Listed below are T cell receptor beta chains from one sample, sequenced in a study of T cell changes during pregnancy in multiple sclerosis. Assay used: immunoSEQ multiplex PCR; TCRdb lists only in-frame clones, some missing. This table holds some 17,000 clones, nearly 90% found once. The input for sequencing was CD8+ T cells from peripheral blood mononuclear cells, taken after pregnancy. The receptors shown here come from a female donor in good health, enrolled as a control in a pregnancy study. Each CDR3 is given with its conserved first and last residue. The D gene is left open where the match is weak. Some rows mark clone size as missing; the rest say once, few, many or name a class of expanded clone.

v_call: TRBV11-2
clone_size: .
d_call: .
j_call: TRBJ1-2
cdr3_aa: CASSQRQEGYYGYTF
cdr3_nt: TGTGCCAGCAGCCAACGACAGGAAGGTTACTATGGCTACACCTTC

v_call: TRBV7-7
clone_size: .
d_call: TRBD1
j_call: TRBJ1-4
cdr3_aa: CAFGTGEKLFF
cdr3_nt: TGTGCTTTCGGGACAGGGGAAAAACTGTTTTTT

v_call: TRBV10-1
clone_size: .
d_call: TRBD2
j_call: TRBJ2-3
cdr3_aa: CASSEGTSEGDTQYF
cdr3_nt: TGCGCCAGCAGTGAGGGGACTAGCGAGGGAGATACGCAGTATTTT

v_call: TRBV2
clone_size: .
d_call: TRBD1
j_call: TRBJ1-5
cdr3_aa: CASTGQGAQPQHF
cdr3_nt: TGTGCCAGCACCGGACAGGGGGCTCAGCCCCAGCATTTT

v_call: TRBV5-1
clone_size: once
d_call: .
j_call: TRBJ2-2
cdr3_aa: CASSHDSYTGELFF
cdr3_nt: TGCGCCAGCAGTCACGACAGCTACACCGGGGAGCTGTTTTTT

v_call: TRBV7-6
clone_size: .
d_call: .
j_call: TRBJ2-2
cdr3_aa: CASSLALSAGELFF
cdr3_nt: TGTGCCAGCAGCTTAGCCCTCAGTGCCGGGGAGCTGTTTTTT

v_call: TRBV7-9
clone_size: .
d_call: .
j_call: TRBJ1-1
cdr3_aa: CASSPKGASGTEAFF
cdr3_nt: TGTGCCAGCAGCCCTAAAGGGGCTTCCGGCACTGAAGCTTTCTTT

v_call: TRBV28
clone_size: .
d_call: TRBD1
j_call: TRBJ1-3
cdr3_aa: CASSFFGTVSSGNTIYF
cdr3_nt: TGTGCCAGCAGTTTTTTTGGGACAGTGTCGTCCGGAAACACCATATATTTT

v_call: TRBV6-5
clone_size: .
d_call: TRBD2
j_call: TRBJ2-7
cdr3_aa: CASSLSGSSYEQYF
cdr3_nt: TGTGCCAGCAGCCTAAGCGGGAGCTCCTACGAGCAGTACTTC

v_call: TRBV2
clone_size: .
d_call: .
j_call: TRBJ1-3
cdr3_aa: CASNRQVSGNTIYF
cdr3_nt: TGTGCCAGCAACCGACAGGTCTCTGGAAACACCATATATTTT

v_call: TRBV7-9
clone_size: .
d_call: TRBD1
j_call: TRBJ1-2
cdr3_aa: CASSSLDRGDGYTF
cdr3_nt: TGTGCCAGCAGCTCACTGGACAGGGGGGACGGCTACACCTTC

v_call: TRBV5-4
clone_size: .
d_call: .
j_call: TRBJ2-7
cdr3_aa: CASSSHRESYF
cdr3_nt: TGTGCCAGCAGCTCGCACAGGGAGTCGTACTTC

v_call: TRBV7-2
clone_size: .
d_call: .
j_call: TRBJ1-2
cdr3_aa: CASSQAGGYGYTF
cdr3_nt: TGTGCCAGCAGTCAGGCCGGGGGTTACGGCTACACCTTC

v_call: TRBV5-1
clone_size: .
d_call: .
j_call: TRBJ2-7
cdr3_aa: CASSLDSGPVYEQYF
cdr3_nt: TGCGCCAGCAGCTTGGATTCGGGTCCGGTCTACGAGCAGTACTTC

v_call: TRBV28
clone_size: .
d_call: .
j_call: TRBJ1-2
cdr3_aa: CASRIIRGRISYGYTF
cdr3_nt: TGTGCCAGCAGGATCATCAGGGGTAGAATTAGTTATGGCTACACCTTC

v_call: TRBV10-3
clone_size: .
d_call: .
j_call: TRBJ1-2
cdr3_aa: CAISESIQGDYGYTF
cdr3_nt: TGTGCCATCAGTGAGTCGATACAGGGAGACTATGGCTACACCTTC

v_call: TRBV6-4
clone_size: .
d_call: TRBD1
j_call: TRBJ2-1
cdr3_aa: CASSPIPGQSAGEQFF
cdr3_nt: TGTGCCAGCAGTCCAATCCCGGGACAGTCCGCCGGAGAGCAGTTCTTC

v_call: TRBV4-2
clone_size: once
d_call: .
j_call: TRBJ1-3
cdr3_aa: CASSQEEFTGNTIYF
cdr3_nt: TGTGCCAGCAGCCAGGAAGAATTTACAGGGAACACCATATATTTT

v_call: TRBV29-1
clone_size: .
d_call: .
j_call: TRBJ1-4
cdr3_aa: CSVVGDEKLFF
cdr3_nt: TGCAGCGTAGTCGGGGATGAAAAACTGTTTTTT

v_call: TRBV6-5
clone_size: .
d_call: .
j_call: TRBJ1-6
cdr3_aa: CASSYLNNSPLHF
cdr3_nt: TGTGCCAGCAGTTACTTAAATAATTCACCCCTCCACTTT

v_call: TRBV19
clone_size: .
d_call: .
j_call: TRBJ2-2
cdr3_aa: CASSLVSSTGELFF
cdr3_nt: TGTGCCAGTAGTTTAGTTAGCAGCACCGGGGAGCTGTTTTTT

v_call: TRBV9
clone_size: .
d_call: TRBD2
j_call: TRBJ2-1
cdr3_aa: CASSVVGGSSYNEQFF
cdr3_nt: TGTGCCAGCAGCGTAGTGGGCGGGAGCTCCTACAATGAGCAGTTCTTC

v_call: TRBV30
clone_size: .
d_call: .
j_call: TRBJ2-6
cdr3_aa: CAWRKGANIRSGANVLTF
cdr3_nt: TGTGCCTGGAGAAAAGGGGCTAATATACGGTCTGGGGCCAACGTCCTGACTTTC

v_call: TRBV15
clone_size: once
d_call: TRBD1
j_call: TRBJ1-2
cdr3_aa: CATSRPEGQGFFGYTF
cdr3_nt: TGTGCCACCAGCAGACCAGAGGGACAGGGCTTCTTTGGCTACACCTTC

v_call: TRBV12-5
clone_size: .
d_call: .
j_call: TRBJ2-3
cdr3_aa: CASGLNRIDTQYF
cdr3_nt: TGTGCTAGTGGTCTGAACAGGATTGATACGCAGTATTTT

v_call: TRBV5-5
clone_size: .
d_call: TRBD1
j_call: TRBJ1-2
cdr3_aa: CASSLGGGANYGYTF
cdr3_nt: TGTGCCAGCAGCTTGGGAGGGGGCGCTAACTATGGCTACACCTTC

v_call: TRBV19
clone_size: .
d_call: TRBD2
j_call: TRBJ2-3
cdr3_aa: CASSIPTSGSTDTQYF
cdr3_nt: TGTGCCAGTAGTATCCCGACTAGCGGGAGTACAGATACGCAGTATTTT

v_call: TRBV9
clone_size: .
d_call: .
j_call: TRBJ2-1
cdr3_aa: CASSAGGPSYNEQFF
cdr3_nt: TGTGCCAGCAGCGCTGGAGGGCCGAGCTACAATGAGCAGTTCTTC

v_call: TRBV28
clone_size: .
d_call: TRBD1
j_call: TRBJ2-7
cdr3_aa: CASSFGTAYEQYF
cdr3_nt: TGTGCCAGCAGTTTCGGGACAGCCTACGAGCAGTACTTC

v_call: TRBV2
clone_size: .
d_call: .
j_call: TRBJ2-1
cdr3_aa: CASSDYSYNEQFF
cdr3_nt: TGTGCCAGCAGTGATTACTCCTACAATGAGCAGTTCTTC

v_call: TRBV10-3
clone_size: .
d_call: .
j_call: TRBJ2-5
cdr3_aa: CAISESTTLQETQYF
cdr3_nt: TGTGCCATCAGTGAGTCGACGACACTCCAAGAGACCCAGTACTTC

v_call: TRBV7-9
clone_size: .
d_call: .
j_call: TRBJ2-1
cdr3_aa: CASRLAGADEQFF
cdr3_nt: TGTGCCAGCAGGCTTGCTGGGGCCGATGAGCAGTTCTTC

v_call: TRBV16
clone_size: once
d_call: .
j_call: TRBJ2-7
cdr3_aa: CASSQTRRASSSEQYF
cdr3_nt: TGTGCCAGCAGCCAGACTAGGAGGGCCTCTTCTTCCGAGCAGTACTTC

v_call: TRBV5-4
clone_size: .
d_call: TRBD1
j_call: TRBJ2-3
cdr3_aa: CASSRLGETGINTQYF
cdr3_nt: TGTGCCAGCAGCCGCTTGGGAGAGACAGGGATTAATACGCAGTATTTT

v_call: TRBV27
clone_size: .
d_call: TRBD1
j_call: TRBJ2-7
cdr3_aa: CASSVTGTGRYEQYF
cdr3_nt: TGTGCCAGCAGTGTAACCGGGACAGGCCGCTACGAGCAGTACTTC

v_call: TRBV6-1
clone_size: .
d_call: TRBD2
j_call: TRBJ2-2
cdr3_aa: CASSEAASGVGGELFF
cdr3_nt: TGTGCCAGCAGTGAAGCGGCTAGCGGGGTAGGCGGGGAGCTGTTTTTT

v_call: TRBV27
clone_size: .
d_call: .
j_call: TRBJ1-6
cdr3_aa: CASSSWTDLNSPLHF
cdr3_nt: TGTGCCAGCAGTTCTTGGACAGATCTAAATTCACCCCTCCACTTT

v_call: TRBV19
clone_size: .
d_call: TRBD2
j_call: TRBJ2-1
cdr3_aa: CASSMGLAAYNEQFF
cdr3_nt: TGTGCCAGTAGTATGGGACTAGCTGCCTACAATGAGCAGTTCTTC

v_call: TRBV19
clone_size: .
d_call: .
j_call: TRBJ2-7
cdr3_aa: CASIDSQNPYEQYF
cdr3_nt: TGTGCCAGTATTGACTCCCAGAACCCCTACGAGCAGTACTTC

v_call: TRBV5-1
clone_size: once
d_call: .
j_call: TRBJ2-1
cdr3_aa: CASSLERVGEQFF
cdr3_nt: TGCGCCAGCAGCTTGGAGAGGGTAGGGGAGCAGTTCTTC

v_call: TRBV5-3
clone_size: .
d_call: .
j_call: TRBJ1-2
cdr3_aa: CASSFRDSYGYTF
cdr3_nt: TGTGCCAGCAGCTTCCGCGACAGCTATGGCTACACCTTC

v_call: TRBV2
clone_size: .
d_call: TRBD1
j_call: TRBJ1-2
cdr3_aa: CARGTEYGYTF
cdr3_nt: TGTGCCAGGGGGACAGAATATGGCTACACCTTC

v_call: TRBV7-9
clone_size: .
d_call: TRBD1
j_call: TRBJ2-1
cdr3_aa: CASSARDRGIEQFF
cdr3_nt: TGTGCCAGCAGCGCCCGGGACAGGGGAATTGAGCAGTTCTTC

v_call: TRBV4-1
clone_size: .
d_call: .
j_call: TRBJ1-6
cdr3_aa: CASSPDAIGQTSSYNSPLHF
cdr3_nt: TGCGCCAGCAGCCCCGACGCGATAGGACAGACGAGCTCCTATAATTCACCCCTCCACTTT

v_call: TRBV28
clone_size: .
d_call: TRBD1
j_call: TRBJ2-7
cdr3_aa: CASSLGVQGARNSYEQYF
cdr3_nt: TGTGCCAGCAGTTTAGGGGTACAGGGGGCCCGAAATTCCTACGAGCAGTACTTC